This TCR beta chain was identified during a study of blood T cell repertoires in COVID-19. At the level of the study: Both acute and convalescent COVID-19 samples were obtained from the United States, Italy and Spain. The cDNA or gDNA used as material had been derived from T cells, B-cell-depleted T cells, or PBMCs.

The CDR3 loop spans 14 amino acids. With 4 bases clipped from V and 5 bases from J, the junction kept 7 bases outside the gene matches. Germline V gene lookup returns CDR1 SGHRS and CDR2 YFSETQ. Authors' analysis steps: The assay estimated nucleated cells by amplifying reference gene primers. The protocol was immunoSEQ multiplex PCR, while the TCRdb copy is restricted to in-frame clones and leaves out a portion. V and J calls and clone size follow that table, whereas D and trimming were derived from the DNA. The sample carries a few hundred thousand clones, 89% recorded once. Sequencing used peripheral blood. V gene TRBV5-1 combines with J gene TRBJ2-5; 8 bases are a match to TRBD2. The TCR was taken from a woman aged 30 to 39 with COVID-19, enrolled during active disease. Here the CDR3 reads CASSPPGGTETQYF. CDR3 nucleotides: TGCGCCAGCAGCCCCCCGGGGGGGACGGAGACCCAGTACTTC.